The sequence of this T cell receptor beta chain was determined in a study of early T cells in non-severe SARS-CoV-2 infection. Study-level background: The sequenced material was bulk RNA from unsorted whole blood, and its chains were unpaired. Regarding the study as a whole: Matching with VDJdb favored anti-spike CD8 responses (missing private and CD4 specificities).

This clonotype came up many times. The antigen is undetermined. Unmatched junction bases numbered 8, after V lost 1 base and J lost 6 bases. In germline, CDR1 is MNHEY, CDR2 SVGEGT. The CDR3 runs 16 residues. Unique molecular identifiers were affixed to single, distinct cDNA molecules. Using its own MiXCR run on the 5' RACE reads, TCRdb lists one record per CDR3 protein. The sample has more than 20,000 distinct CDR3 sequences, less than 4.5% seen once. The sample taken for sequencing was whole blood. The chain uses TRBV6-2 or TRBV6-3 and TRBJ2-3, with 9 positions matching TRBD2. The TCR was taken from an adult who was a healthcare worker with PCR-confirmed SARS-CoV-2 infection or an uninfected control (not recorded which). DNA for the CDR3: TGTGCCAGCAGTTACTGGCTAGCGGGGAAGGCGGATACGCAGTATTTT. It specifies CASSYWLAGKADTQYF.